This T cell receptor (beta chain) was obtained from a study of cytomegalovirus exposure and HLA in healthy donors. Study-level points and caveats: Cytomegalovirus association was listed for approximately 160 TCR beta chains. Sequencing depth across donors, presence/absence analyses assumed, was roughly uniform. CMV antigen specificity of three CMV-associated chains was confirmed in vitro.

Both 60 Vbeta primers and 13 Jbeta primers went into the PCR. Produced via immunoSEQ multiplex PCR; TCRdb's table is partial and in-frame only. The sample includes 38,000 or so clones. As concerns this clone: What it binds is unknown.

The sequence derives from a man aged 35-49 years in good health and CMV-seropositive. What was sequenced was PBMCs.

CDR3 in amino acids: CASSLGLAGVGRAKNIQYF. The CDR3 DNA sequence: TGCGCCAGCAGCTTGGGGCTAGCGGGAGTCGGAAGAGCCAAAAACATTCAGTACTTC. The V gene is TRBV5-1, the J gene TRBJ2-4; 10 bases align to TRBD2. The CDR3 has 19 amino acids. Germline values: CDR1 SGHRS, CDR2 YFSETQ. V lost 0 bases, J lost 0 bases, and 9 bases stayed unmatched.